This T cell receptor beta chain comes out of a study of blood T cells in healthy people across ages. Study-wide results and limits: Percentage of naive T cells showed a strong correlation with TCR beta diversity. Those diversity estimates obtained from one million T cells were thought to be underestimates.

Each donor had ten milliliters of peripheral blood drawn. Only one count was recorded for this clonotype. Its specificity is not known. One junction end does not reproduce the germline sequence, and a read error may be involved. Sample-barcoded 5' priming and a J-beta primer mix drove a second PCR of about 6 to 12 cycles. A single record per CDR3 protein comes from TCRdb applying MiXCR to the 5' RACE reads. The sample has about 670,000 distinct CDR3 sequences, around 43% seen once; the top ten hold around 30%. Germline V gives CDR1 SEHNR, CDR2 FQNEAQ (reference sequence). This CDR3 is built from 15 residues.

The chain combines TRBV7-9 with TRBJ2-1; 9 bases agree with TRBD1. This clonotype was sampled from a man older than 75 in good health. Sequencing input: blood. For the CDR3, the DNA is TGTGTCAGCAGCCGCACAGGGGGCAGATACAATGAGCAGTTCTTC. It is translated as CVSSRTGGRYNEQFF.